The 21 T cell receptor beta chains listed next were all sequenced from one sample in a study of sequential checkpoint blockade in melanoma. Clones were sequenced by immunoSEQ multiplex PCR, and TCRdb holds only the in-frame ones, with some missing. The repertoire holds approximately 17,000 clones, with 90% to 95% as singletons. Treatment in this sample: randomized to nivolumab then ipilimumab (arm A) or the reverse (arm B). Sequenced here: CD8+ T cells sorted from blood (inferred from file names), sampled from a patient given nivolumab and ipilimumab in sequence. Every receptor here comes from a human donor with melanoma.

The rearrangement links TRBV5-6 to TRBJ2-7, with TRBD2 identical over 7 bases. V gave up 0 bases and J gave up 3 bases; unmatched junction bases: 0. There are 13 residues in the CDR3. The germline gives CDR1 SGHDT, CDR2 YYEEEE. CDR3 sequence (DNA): TGTGCCAGCAGCTTGGGCGGGGGCTACGAGCAGTACTTC. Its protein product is CASSLGGGYEQYF.

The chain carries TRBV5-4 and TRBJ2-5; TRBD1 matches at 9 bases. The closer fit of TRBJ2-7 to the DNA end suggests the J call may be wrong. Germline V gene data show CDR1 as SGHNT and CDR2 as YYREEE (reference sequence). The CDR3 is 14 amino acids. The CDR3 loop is CASSSDRGWYEQYF. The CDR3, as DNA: TGTGCCAGCAGCTCGGACAGGGGCTGGTACGAGCAGTACTTC.

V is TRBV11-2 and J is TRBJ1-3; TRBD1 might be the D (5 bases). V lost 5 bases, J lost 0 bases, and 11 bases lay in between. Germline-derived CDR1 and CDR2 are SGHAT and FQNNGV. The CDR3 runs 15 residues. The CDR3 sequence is CASSLGASSGNTIYF. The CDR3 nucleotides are TGTGCCAGCAGCCTAGGGGCCAGCTCTGGAAACACCATATATTTT.

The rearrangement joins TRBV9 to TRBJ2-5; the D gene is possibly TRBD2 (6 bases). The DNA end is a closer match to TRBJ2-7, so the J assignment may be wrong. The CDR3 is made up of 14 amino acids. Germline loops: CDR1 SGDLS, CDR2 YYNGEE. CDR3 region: CASSVVEGSYEQYF. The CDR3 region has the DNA TGTGCCAGCAGCGTAGTGGAGGGTAGCTACGAGCAGTACTTC.

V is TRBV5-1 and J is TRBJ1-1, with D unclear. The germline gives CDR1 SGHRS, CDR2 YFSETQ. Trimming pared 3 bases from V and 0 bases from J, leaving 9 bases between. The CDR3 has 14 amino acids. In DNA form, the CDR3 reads TGCGCCAGCAGCTGGGCAGCTATGAACACTGAAGCTTTCTTT. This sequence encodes CASSWAAMNTEAFF. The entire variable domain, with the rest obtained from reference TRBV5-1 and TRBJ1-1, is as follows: KAGVTQTPRYLIKTRGQQVTLSCSPISGHRSVSWYQQTPGQGLQFLFEYFSETQRNKGNFPGRFSGRQFSNSRSEMNVSTLELGDSALYLCASSWAAMNTEAFFGQGTRLTVV.

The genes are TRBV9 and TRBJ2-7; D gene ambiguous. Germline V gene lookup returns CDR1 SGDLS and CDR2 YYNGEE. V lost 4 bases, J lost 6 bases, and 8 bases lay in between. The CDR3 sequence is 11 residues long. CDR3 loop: CASSPGVEQYF. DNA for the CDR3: TGTGCCAGCAGCCCGGGTGTCGAGCAGTACTTC. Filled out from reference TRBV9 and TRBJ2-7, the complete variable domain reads DSGVTQTPKHLITATGQRVTLRCSPRSGDLSVYWYQQSLDQGLQFLIQYYNGEERAKGNILERFSAQQFPDLHSELNLSSLELGDSALYFCASSPGVEQYFGPGTRLTVT.

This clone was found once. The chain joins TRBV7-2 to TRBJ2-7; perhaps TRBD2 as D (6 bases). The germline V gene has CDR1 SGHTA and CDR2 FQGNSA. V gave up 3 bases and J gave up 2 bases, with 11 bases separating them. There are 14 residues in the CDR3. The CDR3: CASSFSSGTYEQYF. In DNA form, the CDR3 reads TGTGCCAGCAGCTTTAGTAGCGGAACCTACGAGCAGTACTTC.

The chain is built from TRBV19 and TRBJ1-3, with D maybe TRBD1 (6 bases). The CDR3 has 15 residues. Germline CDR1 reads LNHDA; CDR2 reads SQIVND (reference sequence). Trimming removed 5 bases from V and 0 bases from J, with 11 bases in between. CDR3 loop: CASSSRTVSGNTIYF. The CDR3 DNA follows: TGTGCCAGTAGTTCAAGGACAGTCTCTGGAAACACCATATATTTT.

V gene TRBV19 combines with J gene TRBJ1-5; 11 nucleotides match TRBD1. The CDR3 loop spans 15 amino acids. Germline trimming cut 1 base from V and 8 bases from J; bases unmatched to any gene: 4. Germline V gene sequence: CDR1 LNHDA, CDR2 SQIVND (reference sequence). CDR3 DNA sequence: TGTGCCAGTAGTATAGGGACAGGGGGCTTGGAGCCCCAGCATTTT. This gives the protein CASSIGTGGLEPQHF. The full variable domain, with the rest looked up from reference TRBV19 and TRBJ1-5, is DGGITQSPKYLFRKEGQNVTLSCEQNLNHDAMYWYRQDPGQGLRLIYYSQIVNDFQKGDIAEGYSVSREKKESFPLTVTSAQKNPTAFYLCASSIGTGGLEPQHFGDGTRLSIL.

For the CDR3, the DNA is TGCAGCGTTGAAATGGCGGCAGGGTTTGAAGCTTTCTTT. The encoded protein is CSVEMAAGFEAFF. This rearrangement joins TRBV29-1 to TRBJ1-1; a weak D match, TRBD1 (5 bases). The CDR3 length is 13 residues. The ends were cut back, 2 bases at V and 7 bases at J, with 14 bases in the middle. Germline V CDR1 and CDR2: SQVTM, ANQGSEA. Looking up the rest from reference TRBV29-1 and TRBJ1-1 gives the full variable domain: SAVISQKPSRDICQRGTSLTIQCQVDSQVTMMFWYRQQPGQSLTLIATANQGSEATYESGFVIDKFPISRPNLTFSTLTVSNMSPEDSSIYLCSVEMAAGFEAFFGQGTRLTVV.

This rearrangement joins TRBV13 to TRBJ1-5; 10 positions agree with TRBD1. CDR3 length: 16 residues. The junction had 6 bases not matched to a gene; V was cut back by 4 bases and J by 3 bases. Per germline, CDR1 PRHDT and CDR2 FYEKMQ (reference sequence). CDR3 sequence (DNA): TGTGCCAGCAGCTCCCGGACAGGGGGTGCCAATCAGCCCCAGCATTTT. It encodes CASSSRTGGANQPQHF.

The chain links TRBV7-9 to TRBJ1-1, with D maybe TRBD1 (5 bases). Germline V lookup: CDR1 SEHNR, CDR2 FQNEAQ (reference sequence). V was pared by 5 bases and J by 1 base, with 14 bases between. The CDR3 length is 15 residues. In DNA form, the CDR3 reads TGTGCCAGCAGCCCACCCGGGGGGGGGAACACTGAAGCTTTCTTT. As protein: CASSPPGGGNTEAFF.

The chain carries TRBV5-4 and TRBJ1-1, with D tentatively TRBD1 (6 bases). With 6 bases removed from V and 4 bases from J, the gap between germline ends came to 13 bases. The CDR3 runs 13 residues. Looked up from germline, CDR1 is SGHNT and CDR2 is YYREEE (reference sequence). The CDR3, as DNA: TGTGCCAGCACCCCGGTAGGGGGCACTGAAGCTTTCTTT. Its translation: CASTPVGGTEAFF. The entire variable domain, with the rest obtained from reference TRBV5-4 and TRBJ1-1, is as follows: ETGVTQSPTHLIKTRGQQVTLRCSSQSGHNTVSWYQQALGQGPQFIFQYYREEENGRGNFPPRFSGLQFPNYSSELNVNALELDDSALYLCASTPVGGTEAFFGQGTRLTVV.

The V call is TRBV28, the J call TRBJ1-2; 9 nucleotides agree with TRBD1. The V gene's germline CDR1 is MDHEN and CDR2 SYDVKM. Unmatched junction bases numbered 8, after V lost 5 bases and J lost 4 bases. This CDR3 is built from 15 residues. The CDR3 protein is CASSETGGSGYGYTF. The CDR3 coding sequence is TGTGCCAGCAGTGAAACAGGGGGCTCGGGCTATGGCTACACCTTC.

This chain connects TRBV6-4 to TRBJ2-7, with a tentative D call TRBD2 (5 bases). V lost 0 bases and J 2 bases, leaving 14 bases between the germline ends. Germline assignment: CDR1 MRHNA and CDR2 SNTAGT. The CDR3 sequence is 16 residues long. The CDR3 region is CASSDSSGKRTYEQYV. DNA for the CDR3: TGTGCCAGCAGTGACTCTTCGGGGAAGCGAACCTACGAGCAGTACGTC.

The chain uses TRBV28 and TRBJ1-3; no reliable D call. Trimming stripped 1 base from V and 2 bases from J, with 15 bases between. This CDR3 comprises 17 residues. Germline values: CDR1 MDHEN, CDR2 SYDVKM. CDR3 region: CASSLFRDTRTGNTIYF. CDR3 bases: TGTGCCAGCAGTTTATTTCGTGACACCCGAACTGGAAACACCATATATTTT. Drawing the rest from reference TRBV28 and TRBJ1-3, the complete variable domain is DVKVTQSSRYLVKRTGEKVFLECVQDMDHENMFWYRQDPGLGLRLIYFSYDVKMKEKGDIPEGYSVSREKKERFSLILESASTNQTSMYLCASSLFRDTRTGNTIYFGEGSWLTVV.

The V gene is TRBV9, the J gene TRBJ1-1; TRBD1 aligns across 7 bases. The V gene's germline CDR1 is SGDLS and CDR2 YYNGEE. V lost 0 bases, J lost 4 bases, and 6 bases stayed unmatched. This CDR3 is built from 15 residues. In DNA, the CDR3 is TGTGCCAGCAGCGTAGAGGGGGCGCACATCACTGAAGCTTTCTTT. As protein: CASSVEGAHITEAFF.

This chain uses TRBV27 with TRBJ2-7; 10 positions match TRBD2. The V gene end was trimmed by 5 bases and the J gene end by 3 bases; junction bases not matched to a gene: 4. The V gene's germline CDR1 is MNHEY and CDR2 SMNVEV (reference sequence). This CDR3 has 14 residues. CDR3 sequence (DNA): TGTGCCAGCAGTAGTCTAGCGGGAGACTACGAGCAGTACTTC. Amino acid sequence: CASSSLAGDYEQYF.

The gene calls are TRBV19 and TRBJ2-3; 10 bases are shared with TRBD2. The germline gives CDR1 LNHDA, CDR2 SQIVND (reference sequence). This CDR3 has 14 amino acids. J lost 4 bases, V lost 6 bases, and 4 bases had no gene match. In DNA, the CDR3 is TGTGCCAGTAGCCCTAGCGGGAGTCCAGATACGCAGTATTTT. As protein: CASSPSGSPDTQYF.

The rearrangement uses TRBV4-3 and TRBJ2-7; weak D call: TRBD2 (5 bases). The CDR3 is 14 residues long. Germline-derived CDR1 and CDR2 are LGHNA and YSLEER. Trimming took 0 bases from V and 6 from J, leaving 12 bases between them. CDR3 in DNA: TGCGCCAGCAGCCAAGATTGGCCAGGAGGCGAGCAGTACTTC. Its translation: CASSQDWPGGEQYF.

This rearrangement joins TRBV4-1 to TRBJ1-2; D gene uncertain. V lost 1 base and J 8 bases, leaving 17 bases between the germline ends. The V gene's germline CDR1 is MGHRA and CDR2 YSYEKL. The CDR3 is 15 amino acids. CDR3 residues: CASSQGRGGRLGYTF. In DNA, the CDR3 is TGCGCCAGCAGCCAAGGGCGAGGCGGGCGGCTAGGCTACACCTTC.